This T cell receptor (beta chain) was obtained from a study of early T cells in non-severe SARS-CoV-2 infection. As for the study in general: Unpaired chains resulted from sequencing bulk RNA of unsorted whole blood. Study-level results: CD4 and private specificities were missed by VDJdb matching, which favored anti-spike CD8 responses.

The CDR3 spans 15 residues. With regard to this clonotype: Its cognate antigen is unknown.

Individual cDNA molecules received unique molecular identifiers during library preparation. Each CDR3 protein is one row after TCRdb ran MiXCR on the 5' RACE reads. This repertoire shows about 36,000 distinct CDR3 sequences, less than 7% found once; its top ten account for under 25%. Material: whole blood, obtained at baseline. This clonotype originated in an adult who was a healthcare worker with PCR-confirmed SARS-CoV-2 infection or an uninfected control (not recorded which). The chain combines TRBV21-1 with TRBJ2-4. TRBV21-1 is a known pseudogene. The CDR3 region is CASSKSSEAKNIQYF. The CDR3 region has the DNA TGTGCCAGCAGCAAGAGTTCGGAGGCCAAAAACATTCAGTACTTC.